The sequence of this T cell receptor (beta chain) was determined in a study of T cell changes during pregnancy in multiple sclerosis. V lost 3 bases, J lost 1 base, and 16 bases lay in between. The CDR3 spans 17 residues. Germline V gene lookup returns CDR1 SGHDT and CDR2 YYEEEE. Clones were read by immunoSEQ multiplex PCR, and TCRdb kept only the in-frame ones, dropping some. The repertoire holds roughly 77,000 clones, with roughly 92% as singletons. This TCR was sampled from a female donor with multiple sclerosis, enrolled in a pregnancy study. The specimen was peripheral blood, collected in the second trimester of pregnancy. This chain joins TRBV5-6 and TRBJ2-2, with D possibly matching TRBD2 (7 bases). The CDR3 region is CASSSPGEGLNTGELFF. Written as DNA, the CDR3 is TGTGCCAGCAGCTCCCCAGGGGAGGGCCTGAACACCGGGGAGCTGTTTTTT.